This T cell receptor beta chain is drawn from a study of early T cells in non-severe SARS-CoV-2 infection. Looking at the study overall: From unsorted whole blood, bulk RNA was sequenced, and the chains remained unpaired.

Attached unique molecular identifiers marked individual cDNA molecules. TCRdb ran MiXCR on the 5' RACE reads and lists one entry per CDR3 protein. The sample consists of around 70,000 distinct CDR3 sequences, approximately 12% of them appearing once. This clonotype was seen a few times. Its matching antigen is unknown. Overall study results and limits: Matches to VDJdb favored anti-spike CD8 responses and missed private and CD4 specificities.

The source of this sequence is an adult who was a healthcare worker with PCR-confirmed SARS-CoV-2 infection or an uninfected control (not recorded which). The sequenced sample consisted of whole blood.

CDR3 nucleotide sequence: TGTGCCAGTAGTACTAGACTCACCACAGATACGCAGTATTTT. It is translated as CASSTRLTTDTQYF. The chain combines TRBV19 with TRBJ2-3; D unclear. V was cut by 4 bases and J by 2 bases, with 10 bases left in between. This CDR3 comprises 14 residues. The germline V gene encodes CDR1 LNHDA and CDR2 SQIVND (reference sequence).